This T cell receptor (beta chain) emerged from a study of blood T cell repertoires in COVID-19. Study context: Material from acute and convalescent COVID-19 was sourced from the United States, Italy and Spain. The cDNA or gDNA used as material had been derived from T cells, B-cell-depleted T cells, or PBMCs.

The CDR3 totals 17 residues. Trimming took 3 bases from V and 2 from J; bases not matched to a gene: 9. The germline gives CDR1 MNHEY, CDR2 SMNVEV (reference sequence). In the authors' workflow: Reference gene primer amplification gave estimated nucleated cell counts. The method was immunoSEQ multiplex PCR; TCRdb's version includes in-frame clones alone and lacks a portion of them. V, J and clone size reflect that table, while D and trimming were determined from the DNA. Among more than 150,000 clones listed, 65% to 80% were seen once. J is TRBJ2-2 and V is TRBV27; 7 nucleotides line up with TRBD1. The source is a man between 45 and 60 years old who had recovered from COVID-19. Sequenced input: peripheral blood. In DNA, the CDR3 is TGTGCCAGCAGTTTTAGAGGGGGCCCTACAAACACCGGGGAGCTGTTTTTT. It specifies CASSFRGGPTNTGELFF.